This TCR beta chain was recovered during a study of blood T cell repertoires in COVID-19. Overall study: Nucleic acid was either cDNA or gDNA, and it came from T cells, B-cell-depleted T cells, or PBMCs.

Per the original methods: It was from reference gene primer amplification that nucleated cell counts were estimated. Clones were sequenced by immunoSEQ multiplex PCR, and TCRdb holds only the in-frame ones, with some missing. V and J calls and clone size are as listed in that table; D and trimming were resolved from the DNA. The table records approximately 99,000 clones, about 90% of them present only once. With 0 bases removed from V and 5 bases from J, the gap between germline ends came to 11 bases. CDR1 and CDR2 (germline): SGHRS, YFSETQ. This CDR3 contains 15 residues. This sequence was found in a man aged 50-59 years with COVID-19, enrolled during active disease. The V and J genes are TRBV5-1 and TRBJ1-4; D uncertain. The sequenced material came from peripheral blood. The CDR3 DNA reads TGCGCCAGCAGCTTGGCCGTGGCCCCAAATGAAAAACTGTTTTTT. This sequence encodes CASSLAVAPNEKLFF.